This passage covers 15 T cell receptor beta chains from one sample sequenced in a study of blood T cell repertoires in COVID-19. Assay used: immunoSEQ multiplex PCR; TCRdb lists only in-frame clones, some missing. The profile shows hundreds of thousands of clones, roughly 90% of them singletons. The sample consisted of PBMCs or T cells enriched from blood (not recorded which). These receptors were collected from a man aged 55-75 years who had recovered from COVID-19.

The gene calls are TRBV21-1 and TRBJ1-5; the D call of TRBD1 is as the table states it, not checked on the DNA. TRBV21-1 is a pseudogene. CDR3 length equals 15 residues. CDR3 nucleotide sequence: TGTGCCAGCAGCAACGTCCCAGGGGGCTATCAGCCCCAGCATTTT. Its translation: CASSNVPGGYQPQHF.

This chain links TRBV15 with TRBJ1-1; D ambiguous. Per germline, CDR1 LNHNV and CDR2 YYDKDF (reference sequence). Trimming stripped 2 bases from V and 1 base from J, with 5 bases between. CDR3 length equals 13 residues. The CDR3 loop reads CATSRLGNTEAFF. CDR3 DNA: TGTGCCACCAGCAGACTCGGGAACACTGAAGCTTTCTTT.

The V gene is TRBV2, the J gene TRBJ1-5; 7 nucleotides agree with TRBD1. The CDR3 is 15 amino acids. V lost 5 bases to trimming and J lost 6 bases; unmatched junction nucleotides: 10. CDR1 and CDR2 from the germline V gene are SNHLY and FYNNEI. The CDR3, as DNA: TGTGCCAGCAGTCAAACAGGGGATCGGGTTCAGCCCCAGCATTTT. Translating it yields CASSQTGDRVQPQHF.

The chain carries TRBV19 and TRBJ2-7; D perhaps matches TRBD2 (6 bases). Per the germline V gene, CDR1 is LNHDA and CDR2 is SQIVND (reference sequence). V lost 3 bases, J lost 6 bases, and 12 bases lay in between. This CDR3 region has 13 residues. The CDR3 region has the DNA TGTGCCAGTAGTATCGGAGTCGGGGGCGAGCAGTACTTC. The encoded protein is CASSIGVGGEQYF.

This rearrangement joins TRBV5-1 to TRBJ1-6, with TRBD1 matching over 9 bases. CDR1 and CDR2 from the germline V gene are SGHRS and YFSETQ. The trim removed 5 bases at V and 9 bases at J, leaving 12 bases unmatched. The CDR3 length is 16 residues. The CDR3 spells CASRQEYRGPGSPLHF. As DNA, the CDR3 is TGCGCCAGCAGACAAGAATACAGGGGGCCGGGTTCACCCCTCCACTTT.

In its sample, this clone was seen a few times. This sequence joins TRBV25-1 and TRBJ1-4; D might be TRBD1 (5 bases). The germline V and J ends were trimmed by 6 bases and 0 bases, with 8 bases remaining between them. CDR1 and CDR2 (germline): MGHDK, SYGVNS. The CDR3 extends over 14 amino acids. CDR3 sequence reads: CASSRVATNEKLFF. CDR3 nucleotide sequence: TGTGCCAGCAGCAGGGTTGCAACTAATGAAAAACTGTTTTTT.

The CDR3 protein is CASSLWEDYEQYF. In DNA, the CDR3 is TGCGCCAGCAGTCTCTGGGAGGATTACGAGCAGTACTTC. This chain connects TRBV5-1 to TRBJ2-7; D perhaps matches TRBD2 (6 bases). This CDR3 has 13 residues. Trimming cost V 5 bases and J 4 bases, with 13 bases left between them. In germline, CDR1 is SGHRS, CDR2 YFSETQ.

The chain has TRBV10-3 and TRBJ1-4; 7 bases agree with TRBD1. Trimming took 6 bases from V and 8 from J; bases not matched to a gene: 9. Germline CDR1 is ENHRY and CDR2 is SYGVKD. This CDR3 comprises 14 residues. The CDR3 region has the DNA TGTGCCATCAGGCAGGGGACAGTTAGCGAAAAACTGTTTTTT. Translating gives CAIRQGTVSEKLFF.

This clone was observed once. The J gene is TRBJ2-1, the V gene TRBV24-1; 8 bases are shared with TRBD2. The CDR3 contains 13 residues. Trimming at V came to 6 bases and at J to 9 bases, leaving 6 bases not matched to a gene. Germline V gene sequence: CDR1 KGHDR, CDR2 SFDVKD. The CDR3 nucleotides are TGTGCCACCAGTCGGGGGGGCCAAAGTGAGCAGTTCTTC. Translation: CATSRGGQSEQFF.

This rearrangement joins TRBV11-3 to TRBJ2-2, with 10 positions matching TRBD2. This CDR3 is 17 amino acids long. V shed 5 bases, J shed 6 bases, and the junction held 12 bases outside the gene matches. CDR1 SGHNT and CDR2 YENEEA come from the germline V gene. CDR3 DNA sequence: TGTGCCAGCAGCCCAACCACTAGAGCGGGGGGGCCCGGGGAGCTGTTTTTT. Translated: CASSPTTRAGGPGELFF.

The chain is built from TRBV5-4 and TRBJ1-1, with 9 bases matching TRBD1. Trimming at V came to 4 bases and at J to 4 bases, leaving 8 bases not matched to a gene. The CDR3 is 15 amino acids. Per the germline V gene, CDR1 is SGHNT and CDR2 is YYREEE (reference sequence). CDR3 in amino acids: CASSQDRGESTEAFF. The CDR3 DNA reads as TGTGCCAGCAGCCAAGACAGGGGGGAGAGCACTGAAGCTTTCTTT.

This clone has more than one count but fewer than ten. V gene TRBV30 combines with J gene TRBJ1-6; D is ambiguous. With 1 base removed from V and 6 bases from J, the gap between germline ends came to 13 bases. The germline V gene encodes CDR1 GTSNPN and CDR2 SVGIG (reference sequence). CDR3 size: 15 residues. The CDR3 DNA follows: TGTGCCTGGAGTGAGGACTTTTCCACTAATTCACCCCTCCACTTT. The encoded protein is CAWSEDFSTNSPLHF.

V is TRBV30 and J is TRBJ2-6, with TRBD1 matching 8 bases. Germline CDR1 reads GTSNPN; CDR2 reads SVGIG (reference sequence). CDR3 length equals 21 residues. The trim removed 4 bases at V and 0 bases at J, leaving 20 bases unmatched. The CDR3 DNA sequence: TGTGCCTGGACGCTACAAAAAGACCCGGGACAGGCGTACTCTGGGGCCAACGTCCTGACTTTC. Translation: CAWTLQKDPGQAYSGANVLTF.

This clone was seen a few times. The genes are TRBV6-1 and TRBJ1-3; D gene uncertain. Trimming took 0 bases from V and 0 from J, leaving 12 bases between them. Germline CDR1 reads MNHNS; CDR2 reads SASEGT. The CDR3 has 17 amino acids. The CDR3 spells CASSEALQVVSGNTIYF. The CDR3 nucleotides read TGTGCCAGCAGTGAAGCGCTTCAGGTTGTCTCTGGAAACACCATATATTTT.

This chain links TRBV24-1 with TRBJ2-5; 9 nucleotides match TRBD1. Germline trimming cut 3 bases from V and 5 bases from J; bases unmatched to any gene: 9. Germline values: CDR1 KGHDR, CDR2 SFDVKD. The CDR3 has 16 amino acids. CDR3 loop: CATSDPEGTGWETQYF. DNA for the CDR3: TGTGCCACCAGTGATCCGGAGGGGACAGGGTGGGAGACCCAGTACTTC.